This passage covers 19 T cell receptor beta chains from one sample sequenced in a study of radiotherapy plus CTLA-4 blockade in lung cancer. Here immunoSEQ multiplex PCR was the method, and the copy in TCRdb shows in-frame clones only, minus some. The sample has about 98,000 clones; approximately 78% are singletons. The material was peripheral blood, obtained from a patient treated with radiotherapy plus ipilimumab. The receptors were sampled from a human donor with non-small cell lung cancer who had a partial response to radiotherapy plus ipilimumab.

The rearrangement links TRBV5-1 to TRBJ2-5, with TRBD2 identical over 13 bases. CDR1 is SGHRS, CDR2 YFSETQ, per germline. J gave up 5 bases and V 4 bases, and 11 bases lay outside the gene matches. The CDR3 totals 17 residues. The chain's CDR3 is CASSPGLAGDIRETQYF. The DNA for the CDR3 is TGCGCCAGCAGCCCCGGACTAGCGGGAGATATTCGGGAGACCCAGTACTTC.

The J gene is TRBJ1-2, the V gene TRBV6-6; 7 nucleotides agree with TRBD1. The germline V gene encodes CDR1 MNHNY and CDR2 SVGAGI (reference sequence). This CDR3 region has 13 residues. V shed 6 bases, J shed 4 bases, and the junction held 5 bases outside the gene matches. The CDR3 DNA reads TGTGCCAGCAGGCAGGGGGGCGGCTATGGCTACACCTTC. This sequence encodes CASRQGGGYGYTF.

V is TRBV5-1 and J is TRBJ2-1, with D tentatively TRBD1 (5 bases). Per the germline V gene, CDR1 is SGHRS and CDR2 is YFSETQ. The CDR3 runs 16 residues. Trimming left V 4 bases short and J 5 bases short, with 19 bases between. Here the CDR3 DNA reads TGCGCCAGCAGCGGTTTTGGGGCAACCATGGACAATGAGCAGTTCTTC. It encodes CASSGFGATMDNEQFF.

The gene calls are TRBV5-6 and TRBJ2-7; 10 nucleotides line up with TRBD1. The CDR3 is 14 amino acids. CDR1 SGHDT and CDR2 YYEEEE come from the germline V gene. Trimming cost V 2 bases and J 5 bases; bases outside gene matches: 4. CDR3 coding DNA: TGTGCCAGCAGCTTACACGGACAGGGGGACGAGCAGTACTTC. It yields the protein CASSLHGQGDEQYF. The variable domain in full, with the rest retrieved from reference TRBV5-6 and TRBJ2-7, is DAGVTQSPTHLIKTRGQQVTLRCSPKSGHDTVSWYQQALGQGPQFIFQYYEEEERQRGNFPDRFSGHQFPNYSSELNVNALLLGDSALYLCASSLHGQGDEQYFGPGTRLTVT.

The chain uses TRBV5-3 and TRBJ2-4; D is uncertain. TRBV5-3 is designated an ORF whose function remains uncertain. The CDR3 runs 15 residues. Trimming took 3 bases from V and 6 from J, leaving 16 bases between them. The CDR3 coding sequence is TGTGCCAGAAGCTGGGCAGATAACAACTTAAACATTCAGTACTTC. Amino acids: CARSWADNNLNIQYF.

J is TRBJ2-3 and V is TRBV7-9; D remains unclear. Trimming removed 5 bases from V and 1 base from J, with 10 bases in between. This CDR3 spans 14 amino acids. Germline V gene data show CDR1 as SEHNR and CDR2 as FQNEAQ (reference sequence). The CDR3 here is CASSMSAGTDTQYF. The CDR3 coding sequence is TGTGCCAGCAGCATGAGCGCCGGCACAGATACGCAGTATTTT.

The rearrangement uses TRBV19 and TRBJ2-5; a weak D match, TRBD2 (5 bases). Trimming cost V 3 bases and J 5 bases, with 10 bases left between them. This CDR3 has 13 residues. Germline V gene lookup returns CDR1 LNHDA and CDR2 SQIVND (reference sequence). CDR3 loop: CASSIRGSETQYF. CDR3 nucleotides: TGTGCCAGTAGTATTCGGGGTTCTGAGACCCAGTACTTC.

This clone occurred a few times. CDR3: CASSLATSTDTQYF. The CDR3 coding sequence is TGCGCCAGCAGCTTGGCTACTAGCACAGATACGCAGTATTTT. This chain links TRBV5-1 with TRBJ2-3, with no clear D. CDR1 is SGHRS, CDR2 YFSETQ, per germline. V dropped 0 bases and J dropped 0 bases, with 5 bases sitting between them. The CDR3 contains 14 residues.

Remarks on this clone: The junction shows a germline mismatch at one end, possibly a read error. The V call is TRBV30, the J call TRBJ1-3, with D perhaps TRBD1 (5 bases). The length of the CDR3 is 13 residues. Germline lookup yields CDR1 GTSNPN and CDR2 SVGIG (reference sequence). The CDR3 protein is CTWRGGGGTQVTF. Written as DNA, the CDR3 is TGTACCTGGAGGGGAGGAGGTGGGACCCAAGTTACTTTT.

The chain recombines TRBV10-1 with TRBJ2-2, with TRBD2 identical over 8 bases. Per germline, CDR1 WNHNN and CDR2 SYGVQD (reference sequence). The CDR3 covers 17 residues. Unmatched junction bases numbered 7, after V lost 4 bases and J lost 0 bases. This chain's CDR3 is CASSGSSGGANTGELFF. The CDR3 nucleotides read TGCGCCAGCAGTGGATCGAGCGGGGGAGCGAACACCGGGGAGCTGTTTTTT.

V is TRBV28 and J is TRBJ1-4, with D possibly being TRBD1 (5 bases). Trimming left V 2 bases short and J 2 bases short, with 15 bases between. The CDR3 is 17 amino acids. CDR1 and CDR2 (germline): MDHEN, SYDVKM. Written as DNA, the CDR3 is TGTGCCAGCAGTTTACAGGGCGGAGCCGCGACTAATGAAAAACTGTTTTTT. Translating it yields CASSLQGGAATNEKLFF.

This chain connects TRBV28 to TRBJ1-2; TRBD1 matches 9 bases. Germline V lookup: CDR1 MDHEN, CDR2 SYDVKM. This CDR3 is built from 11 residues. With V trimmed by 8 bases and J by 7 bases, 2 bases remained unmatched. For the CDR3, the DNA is TGTGCCAGCGGGACAGGGCCTGGCTACACCTTC. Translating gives CASGTGPGYTF.

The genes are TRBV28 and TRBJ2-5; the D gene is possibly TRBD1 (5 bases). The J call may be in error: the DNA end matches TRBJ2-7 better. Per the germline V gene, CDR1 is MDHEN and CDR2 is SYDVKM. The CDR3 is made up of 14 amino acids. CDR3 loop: CASSLPDNSYEQYF. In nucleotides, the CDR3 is TGTGCCAGCAGTTTACCGGACAACTCCTACGAGCAGTACTTC.

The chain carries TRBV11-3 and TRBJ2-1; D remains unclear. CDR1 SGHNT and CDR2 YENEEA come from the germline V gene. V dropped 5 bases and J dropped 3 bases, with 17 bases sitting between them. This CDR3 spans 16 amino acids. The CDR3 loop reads CASSPGGEENYNEQFF. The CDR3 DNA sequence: TGTGCCAGCAGCCCGGGTGGAGAGGAGAACTACAATGAGCAGTTCTTC.

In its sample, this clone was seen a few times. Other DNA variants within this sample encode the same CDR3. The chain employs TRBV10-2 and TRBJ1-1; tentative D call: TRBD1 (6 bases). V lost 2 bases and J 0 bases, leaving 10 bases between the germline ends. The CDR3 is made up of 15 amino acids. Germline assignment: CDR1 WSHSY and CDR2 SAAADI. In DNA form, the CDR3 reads TGCGCCAGCAGTGAGAAACAGGGCTTGAACACTGAAGCTTTCTTT. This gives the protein CASSEKQGLNTEAFF.

The DNA for the CDR3 is TGTGCCAGAAGCTTGAGAGGGAACACTGAAGCTTTCTTT. Protein sequence: CARSLRGNTEAFF. V and J are TRBV5-3 and TRBJ1-1; D call uncertain. TRBV5-3 is classed as an ORF, of uncertain function. V was cut by 1 base and J by 1 base, with 5 bases left in between. The CDR3 length is 13 residues.

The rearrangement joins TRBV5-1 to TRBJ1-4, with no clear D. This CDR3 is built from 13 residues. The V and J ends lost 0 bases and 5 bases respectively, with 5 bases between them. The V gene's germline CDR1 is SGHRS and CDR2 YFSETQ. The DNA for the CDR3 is TGCGCCAGCAGCTTGGCCAGAAATGAAAAACTGTTTTTT. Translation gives CASSLARNEKLFF. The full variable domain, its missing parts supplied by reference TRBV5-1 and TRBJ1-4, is KAGVTQTPRYLIKTRGQQVTLSCSPISGHRSVSWYQQTPGQGLQFLFEYFSETQRNKGNFPGRFSGRQFSNSRSEMNVSTLELGDSALYLCASSLARNEKLFFGSGTQLSVL.

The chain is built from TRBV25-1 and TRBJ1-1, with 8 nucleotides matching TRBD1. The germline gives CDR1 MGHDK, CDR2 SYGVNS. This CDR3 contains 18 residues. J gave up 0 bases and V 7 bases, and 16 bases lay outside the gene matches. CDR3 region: CASTGSDRATFLNTEAFF. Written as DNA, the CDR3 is TGTGCCAGCACTGGATCGGACAGGGCGACTTTTTTGAACACTGAAGCTTTCTTT.

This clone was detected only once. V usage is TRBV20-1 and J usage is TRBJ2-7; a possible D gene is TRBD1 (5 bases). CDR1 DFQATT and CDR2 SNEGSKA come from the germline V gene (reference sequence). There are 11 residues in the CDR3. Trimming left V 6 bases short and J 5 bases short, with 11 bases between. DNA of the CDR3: TGCAGTGCAGGGAAGGGGCACGAGCAGTACTTC. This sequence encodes CSAGKGHEQYF.